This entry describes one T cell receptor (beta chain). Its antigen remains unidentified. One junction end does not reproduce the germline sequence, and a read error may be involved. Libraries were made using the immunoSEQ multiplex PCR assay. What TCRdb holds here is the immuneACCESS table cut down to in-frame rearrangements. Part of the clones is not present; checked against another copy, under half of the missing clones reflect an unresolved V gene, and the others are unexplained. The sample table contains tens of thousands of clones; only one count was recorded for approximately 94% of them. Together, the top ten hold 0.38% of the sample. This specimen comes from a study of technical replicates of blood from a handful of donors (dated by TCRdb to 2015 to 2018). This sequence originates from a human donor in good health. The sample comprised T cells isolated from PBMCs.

Read as DNA, the sequence is TGCGCCAGCAGCTGGGACAGGGGTAACGATGGCTACACCTTC. It codes for CASSWDRGNDGYTF. The rearranged segments are TRBV5-1 and TRBJ1-2; 10 bases in the middle match TRBD1. CDR1 and CDR2, looked up from the germline V gene, are SGHRS and YFSETQ. Reading from cysteine to phenylalanine, the CDR3 counts 14 amino acids. CDR3 DNA is the only sequence kept; it has 42 bases, read in frame from the first base.